A single sample is the source of the 3 T cell receptor beta chains below, sequenced in a study of blood T cell repertoires in COVID-19. Clones were sequenced by immunoSEQ multiplex PCR, and TCRdb holds only the in-frame ones, with some missing. The data contain roughly 250,000 clones, about 93% of them seen just once; the ten biggest clones take up approximately 1.9%. Source material: PBMCs or T cells enriched from blood (not recorded which). Receptors originate from a woman between 18 and 30 years old who had recovered from COVID-19.

This clone showed up just once. The V call is TRBV11-3, the J call TRBJ1-1; 8 bases fit TRBD1. With V trimmed by 6 bases and J by 3 bases, 0 bases remained unmatched. The CDR3 is made up of 12 amino acids. The germline V gene encodes CDR1 SGHNT and CDR2 YENEEA. The CDR3 loop is CASRDRDTEAFF. The DNA of the CDR3 is TGTGCCAGCAGGGACAGGGACACTGAAGCTTTCTTT.

The J gene is TRBJ2-7, the V gene TRBV5-1; TRBD1 aligns across 8 bases. Looked up from germline, CDR1 is SGHRS and CDR2 is YFSETQ. The ends lost 4 bases at V and 4 bases at J; junction bases unmatched: 7. The CDR3 has 14 residues. This chain's CDR3 is CASSRTGSDYEQYF. In DNA, the CDR3 is TGCGCCAGCAGCAGGACAGGGTCGGATTACGAGCAGTACTTC.

In this sample, this clone turned up once. The chain carries TRBV18 and TRBJ1-5, with unresolved D. Trimming left V 2 bases short and J 4 bases short, with 9 bases between. This CDR3 has 14 residues. Germline V CDR1 and CDR2: KGHSH, LQKENI. This chain's CDR3 is CASSPGTDNQPQHF. The CDR3 DNA sequence: TGTGCCAGCTCACCAGGAACAGATAATCAGCCCCAGCATTTT.